Each of the 12 T cell receptor beta chains below was sequenced from the same sample in a study of regulatory T cells in long-lasting Graves disease. iRepertoire HTBI primers and Arm-PCR of CDR3 regions built TCR beta libraries. TCRdb reprocessed the multiplex PCR reads via MiXCR and lists one record per CDR3 protein. This sample yields 550,000 or so distinct CDR3 sequences, of which 12% are seen a single time; about 8.9% belongs to the top ten. As for time point: newly diagnosed GD, antithyroid drugs for less than 3 months. The TCR library was made from RNA that had been extracted from PBMCs in TRIzol. The sample was also linked to a second study, of T cells in Graves' hyperthyroidism and ophthalmopathy.

The specimen was peripheral blood mononuclear cells (PBMCs), collected at new diagnosis, from a patient treated with antithyroid drugs. Receptor source: a woman in her thirties with Graves disease.

The V call is TRBV11-2, the J call TRBJ2-7, with D perhaps TRBD1 or TRBD2 (6 bases each). V was shortened by 1 base and J by 2 bases, with 12 bases between the two germline ends. The germline V gene encodes CDR1 SGHAT and CDR2 FQNNGV. The CDR3 is 15 amino acids. CDR3 amino acids: CASSLGKGGTYEQYF. The CDR3 DNA reads as TGTGCCAGCAGCTTAGGAAAGGGGGGTACCTACGAGCAGTACTTC.

Many counts were recorded for this clonotype. The chain uses TRBV7-9 and TRBJ2-5, with D possibly matching TRBD2 (6 bases). Trimming removed 6 bases from V and 4 bases from J, with 15 bases in between. Germline V CDR1 and CDR2: SEHNR, FQNEAQ (reference sequence). The CDR3 is 14 amino acids. The DNA for the CDR3 is TGTGCCAGCAGGGATAGCGGCAAAGGAGAGACCCAGTACTTC. Amino acid sequence: CASRDSGKGETQYF.

This chain links TRBV30 with TRBJ2-5; 7 bases match TRBD1. CDR3 length: 14 amino acids. Trimming took 2 bases from V and 1 from J; bases not matched to a gene: 4. The germline V gene has CDR1 GTSNPN and CDR2 SVGIG (reference sequence). In DNA, the CDR3 is TGTGCCTGGAGTCTTGGACAGGTCCAAGAGACCCAGTACTTC. It yields the protein CAWSLGQVQETQYF.

This clonotype was seen repeatedly, ten times or more. The genes are TRBV20-1 and TRBJ1-6, with TRBD1 identical over 9 bases. This CDR3 has 17 amino acids. Germline CDR1 DFQATT, CDR2 SNEGSKA (reference sequence). With V trimmed by 1 base and J by 8 bases, 12 bases remained unmatched. The DNA for the CDR3 is TGCAGTGCTAGAGTAGTAACAGGGGGCAGGATATATTCACCCCTCCACTTT. The encoded protein is CSARVVTGGRIYSPLHF.

The chain links TRBV2 to TRBJ2-1; no firm D call. There are 13 residues in the CDR3. Germline values: CDR1 SNHLY, CDR2 FYNNEI. The ends were cut back, 1 base at V and 7 bases at J, with 8 bases in the middle. The CDR3, as DNA: TGTGCCAGCAGTGAAGGCCGGGTTAATGAGCAGTTCTTC. Translated, it gives CASSEGRVNEQFF.

The chain joins TRBV4-1 to TRBJ1-5; D not certain. Germline-derived CDR1 and CDR2 are MGHRA and YSYEKL. This CDR3 has 16 residues. V dropped 2 bases and J dropped 6 bases, with 17 bases sitting between them. This CDR3 reads CASSQYVQFRSQPQHF. Here the CDR3 DNA reads TGCGCCAGCAGCCAATACGTGCAGTTTAGGAGTCAGCCCCAGCATTTT.

This clonotype was counted only a few times. V usage is TRBV28 and J usage is TRBJ2-1; a weak D match, TRBD2 (5 bases). The length of the CDR3 is 15 residues. CDR1 and CDR2 (germline): MDHEN, SYDVKM. Trimming took off 2 bases at V and 5 bases at J, with 13 bases between the two ends. The CDR3 sequence is CASSLAGRGNNEQFF. CDR3 in DNA: TGTGCCAGCAGTTTAGCGGGCCGGGGAAACAATGAGCAGTTCTTC.

This clonotype was seen many times. The V call is TRBV14, the J call TRBJ1-1; no definite D call. Trimming removed 3 bases from V and 0 bases from J, with 8 bases in between. This CDR3 spans 14 amino acids. Germline V CDR1 and CDR2: SGHDN, FVKESK. The CDR3 here is CASSHRLMNTEAFF. CDR3 in DNA: TGTGCCAGCAGCCACAGACTCATGAACACTGAAGCTTTCTTT.

This clonotype was counted ten times or more. The chain employs TRBV28 and TRBJ2-4; 10 nucleotides line up with TRBD1. Looked up from germline, CDR1 is MDHEN and CDR2 is SYDVKM. The V gene end was trimmed by 5 bases and the J gene end by 1 base; junction bases not matched to a gene: 5. The CDR3 totals 16 residues. CDR3 in DNA: TGTGCCAGCAGTCCAACGGGACAGGGGGCCAAAAACATTCAGTACTTC. Its protein is CASSPTGQGAKNIQYF. Complete variable domain (other parts from reference TRBV28 and TRBJ2-4): DVKVTQSSRYLVKRTGEKVFLECVQDMDHENMFWYRQDPGLGLRLIYFSYDVKMKEKGDIPEGYSVSREKKERFSLILESASTNQTSMYLCASSPTGQGAKNIQYFGAGTRLSVL.

This sequence joins TRBV4-3 and TRBJ1-2; D may be TRBD1 (5 bases). V shed 0 bases and J shed 6 bases, with 17 bases lying between them. The CDR3 extends over 16 amino acids. The germline CDR1 and CDR2 sequences are LGHNA and YSLEER. The CDR3 sequence is CASSQEGPPMGDGYTF. The CDR3, as DNA: TGCGCCAGCAGCCAAGAGGGCCCTCCCATGGGGGATGGCTACACCTTC.

This clonotype was counted many times. The rearrangement uses TRBV5-1 and TRBJ1-1, with D perhaps matching TRBD1 (6 bases). Trimming left V 4 bases short and J 1 base short, with 11 bases between. Germline CDR1 is SGHRS and CDR2 is YFSETQ. The CDR3 totals 14 residues. CDR3 nucleotides: TGCGCCAGCAGCATTCAGACAGGGAACACTGAAGCTTTCTTT. Its protein is CASSIQTGNTEAFF.

V is TRBV6-5 and J is TRBJ2-1, with TRBD2 matching over 14 bases. The V gene's germline CDR1 is MNHEY and CDR2 SVGAGI. There are 18 residues in the CDR3. V was pared by 4 bases and J by 2 bases, with 7 bases of the junction left unmatched. CDR3 DNA sequence: TGTGCCAGCAGTTCACCCCCGGGACTAGCGGGAGCCTACAATGAGCAGTTCTTC. Translating it yields CASSSPPGLAGAYNEQFF.